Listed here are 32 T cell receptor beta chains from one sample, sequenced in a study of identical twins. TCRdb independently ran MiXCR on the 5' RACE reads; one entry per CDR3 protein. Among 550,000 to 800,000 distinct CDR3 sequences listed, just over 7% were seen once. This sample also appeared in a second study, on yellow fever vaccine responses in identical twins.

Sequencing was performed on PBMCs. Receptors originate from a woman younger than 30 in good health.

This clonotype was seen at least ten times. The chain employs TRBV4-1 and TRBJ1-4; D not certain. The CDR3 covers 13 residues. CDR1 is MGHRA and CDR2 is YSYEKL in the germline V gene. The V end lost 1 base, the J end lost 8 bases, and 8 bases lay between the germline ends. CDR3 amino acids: CASSQVHGEKLFF. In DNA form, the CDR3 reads TGCGCCAGCAGCCAAGTCCACGGGGAAAAACTGTTTTTT.

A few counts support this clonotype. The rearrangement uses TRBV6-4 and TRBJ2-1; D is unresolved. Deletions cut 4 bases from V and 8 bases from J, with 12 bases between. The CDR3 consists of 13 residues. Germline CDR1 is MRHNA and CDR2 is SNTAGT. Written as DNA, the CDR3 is TGTGCCAGCAGTGCGCTGATTAGGCATGAGCAGTTCTTC. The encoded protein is CASSALIRHEQFF.

The CDR3 spells CSATGEINEQFF. The CDR3, as DNA: TGCAGTGCTACCGGTGAAATCAATGAGCAGTTCTTC. The chain joins TRBV20-1 to TRBJ2-1; no definite D call. Germline CDR1 reads DFQATT; CDR2 reads SNEGSKA (reference sequence). V shed 4 bases and J shed 6 bases, with 10 bases lying between them. This CDR3 is 12 amino acids long.

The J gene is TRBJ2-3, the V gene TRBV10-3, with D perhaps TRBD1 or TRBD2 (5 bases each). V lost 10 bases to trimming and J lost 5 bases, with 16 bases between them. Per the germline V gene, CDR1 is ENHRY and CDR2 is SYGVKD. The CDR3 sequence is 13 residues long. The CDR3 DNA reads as TGTGCCAGCCGAGACGGGGCGGGAGATACGCAGTATTTT. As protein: CASRDGAGDTQYF.

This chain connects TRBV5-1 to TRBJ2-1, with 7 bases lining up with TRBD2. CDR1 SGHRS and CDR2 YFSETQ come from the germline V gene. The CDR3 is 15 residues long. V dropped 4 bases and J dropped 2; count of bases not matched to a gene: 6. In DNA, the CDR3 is TGCGCCAGCAGCCGGGAGCGGGGACCCTACAATGAGCAGTTCTTC. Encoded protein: CASSRERGPYNEQFF. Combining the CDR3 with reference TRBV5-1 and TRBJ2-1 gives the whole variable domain KAGVTQTPRYLIKTRGQQVTLSCSPISGHRSVSWYQQTPGQGLQFLFEYFSETQRNKGNFPGRFSGRQFSNSRSEMNVSTLELGDSALYLCASSRERGPYNEQFFGPGTRLTVL.

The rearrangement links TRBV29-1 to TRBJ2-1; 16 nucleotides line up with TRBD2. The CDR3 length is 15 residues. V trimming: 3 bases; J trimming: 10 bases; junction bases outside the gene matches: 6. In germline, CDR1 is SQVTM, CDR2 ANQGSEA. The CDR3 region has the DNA TGCAGCGTTGATGGGACTAGCGGGGGGGTGGACGAGCAGTTCTTC. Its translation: CSVDGTSGGVDEQFF.

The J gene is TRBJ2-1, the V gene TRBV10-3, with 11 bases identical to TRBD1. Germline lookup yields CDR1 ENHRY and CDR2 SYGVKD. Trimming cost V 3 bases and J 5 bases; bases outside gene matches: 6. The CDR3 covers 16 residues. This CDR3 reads CAISEVWDRGNNEQFF. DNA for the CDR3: TGTGCCATCAGTGAAGTTTGGGACAGGGGGAACAATGAGCAGTTCTTC.

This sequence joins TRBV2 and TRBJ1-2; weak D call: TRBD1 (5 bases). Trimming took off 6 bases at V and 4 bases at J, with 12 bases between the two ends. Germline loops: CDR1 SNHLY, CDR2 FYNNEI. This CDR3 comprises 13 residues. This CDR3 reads CASRSTGAYGYTF. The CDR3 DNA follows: TGTGCCAGCAGATCTACCGGGGCCTATGGCTACACCTTC.

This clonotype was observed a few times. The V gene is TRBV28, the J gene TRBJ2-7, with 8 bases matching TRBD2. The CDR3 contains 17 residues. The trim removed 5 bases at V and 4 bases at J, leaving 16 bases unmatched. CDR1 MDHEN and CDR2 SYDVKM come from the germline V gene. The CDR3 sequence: CASSTRTSFLAGYEQYF. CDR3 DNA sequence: TGTGCCAGCAGTACCCGGACTAGCTTTCTCGCCGGTTACGAGCAGTACTTC.

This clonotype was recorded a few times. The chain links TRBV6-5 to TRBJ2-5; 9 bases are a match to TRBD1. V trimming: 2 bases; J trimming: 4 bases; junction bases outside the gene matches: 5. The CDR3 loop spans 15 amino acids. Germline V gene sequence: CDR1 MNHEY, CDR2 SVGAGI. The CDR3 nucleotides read TGTGCCAGCAGTTACGGGCGGACAGGGGCAGAGACCCAGTACTTC. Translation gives CASSYGRTGAETQYF.

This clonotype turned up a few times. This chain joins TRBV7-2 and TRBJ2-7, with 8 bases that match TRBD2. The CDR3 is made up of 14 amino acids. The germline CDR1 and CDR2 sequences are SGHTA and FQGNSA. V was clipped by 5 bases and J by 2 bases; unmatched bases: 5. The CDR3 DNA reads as TGTGCCAGCAGCCCTCGGGAGGGGACCTACGAGCAGTACTTC. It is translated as CASSPREGTYEQYF.

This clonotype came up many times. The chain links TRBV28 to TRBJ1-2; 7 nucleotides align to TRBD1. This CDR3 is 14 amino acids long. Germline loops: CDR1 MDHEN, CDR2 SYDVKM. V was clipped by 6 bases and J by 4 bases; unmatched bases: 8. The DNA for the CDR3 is TGTGCCAGCAGGACAGGTCAGGGGGGCTATGGCTACACCTTC. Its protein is CASRTGQGGYGYTF.

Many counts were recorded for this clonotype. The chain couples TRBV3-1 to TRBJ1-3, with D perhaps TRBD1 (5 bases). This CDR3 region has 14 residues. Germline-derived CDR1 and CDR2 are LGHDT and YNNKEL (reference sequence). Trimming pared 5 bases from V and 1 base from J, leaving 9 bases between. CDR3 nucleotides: TGTGCCAGCAGCTACGGGGGGTCTGGAAACACCATATATTTT. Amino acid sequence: CASSYGGSGNTIYF.

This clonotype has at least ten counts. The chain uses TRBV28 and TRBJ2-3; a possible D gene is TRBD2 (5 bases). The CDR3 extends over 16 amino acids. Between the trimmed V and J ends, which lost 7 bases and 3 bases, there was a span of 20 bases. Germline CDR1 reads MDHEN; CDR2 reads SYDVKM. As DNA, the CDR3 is TGTGCCAGCACCCCCGTCTCGGGGAAATCGACAGATACGCAGTATTTT. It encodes CASTPVSGKSTDTQYF. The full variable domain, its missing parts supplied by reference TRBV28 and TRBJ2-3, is DVKVTQSSRYLVKRTGEKVFLECVQDMDHENMFWYRQDPGLGLRLIYFSYDVKMKEKGDIPEGYSVSREKKERFSLILESASTNQTSMYLCASTPVSGKSTDTQYFGPGTRLTVL.

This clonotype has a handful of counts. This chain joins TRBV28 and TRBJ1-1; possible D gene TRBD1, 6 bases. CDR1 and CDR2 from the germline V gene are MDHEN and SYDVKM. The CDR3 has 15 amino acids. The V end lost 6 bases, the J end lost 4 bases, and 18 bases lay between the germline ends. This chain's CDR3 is CASRHEGVGGTEAFF. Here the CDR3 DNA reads TGTGCCAGCAGACACGAGGGGGTCGGCGGCACTGAAGCTTTCTTT.

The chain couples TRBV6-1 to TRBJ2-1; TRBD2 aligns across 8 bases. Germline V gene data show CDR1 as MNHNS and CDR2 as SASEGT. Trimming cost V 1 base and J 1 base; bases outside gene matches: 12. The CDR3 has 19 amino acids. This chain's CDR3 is CASSEGLPGGAGSYNEQFF. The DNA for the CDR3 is TGTGCCAGCAGTGAAGGCCTCCCGGGGGGGGCGGGATCCTACAATGAGCAGTTCTTC.

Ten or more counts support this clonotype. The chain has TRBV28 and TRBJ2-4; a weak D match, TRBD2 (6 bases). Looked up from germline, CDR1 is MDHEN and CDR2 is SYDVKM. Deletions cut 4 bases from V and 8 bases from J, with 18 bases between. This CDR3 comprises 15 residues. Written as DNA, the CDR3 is TGTGCCAGCAGTTCACCCCGGGACTCGAGGGACATTCAGTACTTC. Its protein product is CASSSPRDSRDIQYF.

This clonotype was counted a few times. In DNA form, the CDR3 reads TGTGCCAGCCGGGACATCAATAATTCACCCCTCCACTTT. Translating gives CASRDINNSPLHF. The chain links TRBV6-1 to TRBJ1-6, with D possibly matching TRBD1 (6 bases). The CDR3 extends over 13 amino acids. Germline-derived CDR1 and CDR2 are MNHNS and SASEGT. V was clipped by 8 bases and J by 5 bases, with 10 bases between them.

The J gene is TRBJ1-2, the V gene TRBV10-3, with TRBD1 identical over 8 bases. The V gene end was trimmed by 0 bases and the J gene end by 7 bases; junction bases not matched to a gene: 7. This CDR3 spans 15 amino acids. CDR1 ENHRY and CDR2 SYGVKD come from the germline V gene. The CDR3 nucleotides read TGTGCCATCAGTGAGTCTTCAGGGGGCTTAAGTGGCTACACCTTC. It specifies CAISESSGGLSGYTF.

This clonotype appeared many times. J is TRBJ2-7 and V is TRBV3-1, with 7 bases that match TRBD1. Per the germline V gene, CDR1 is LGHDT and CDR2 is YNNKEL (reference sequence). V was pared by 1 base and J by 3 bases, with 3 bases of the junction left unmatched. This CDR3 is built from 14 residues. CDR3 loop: CASSQGTGVYEQYV. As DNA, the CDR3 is TGTGCCAGCAGCCAAGGGACAGGCGTCTACGAGCAGTACGTC.

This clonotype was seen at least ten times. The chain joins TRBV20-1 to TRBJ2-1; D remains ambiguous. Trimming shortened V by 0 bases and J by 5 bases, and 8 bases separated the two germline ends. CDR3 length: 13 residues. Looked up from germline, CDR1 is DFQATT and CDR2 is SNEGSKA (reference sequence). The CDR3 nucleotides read TGCAGTGCTAGAGATCGCCTGAACAATGAGCAGTTCTTC. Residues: CSARDRLNNEQFF.

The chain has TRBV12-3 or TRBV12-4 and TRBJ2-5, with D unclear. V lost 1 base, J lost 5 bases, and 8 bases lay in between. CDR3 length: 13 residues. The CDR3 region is CASSLVGSETQYF. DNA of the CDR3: TGTGCCAGCAGTTTAGTAGGTAGCGAGACCCAGTACTTC.

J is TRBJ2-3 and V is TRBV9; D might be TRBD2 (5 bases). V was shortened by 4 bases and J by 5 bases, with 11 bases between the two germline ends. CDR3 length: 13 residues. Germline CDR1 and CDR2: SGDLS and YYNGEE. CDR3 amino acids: CASSLYAGDTQYF. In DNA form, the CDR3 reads TGTGCCAGCAGCCTCTATGCGGGAGATACGCAGTATTTT.

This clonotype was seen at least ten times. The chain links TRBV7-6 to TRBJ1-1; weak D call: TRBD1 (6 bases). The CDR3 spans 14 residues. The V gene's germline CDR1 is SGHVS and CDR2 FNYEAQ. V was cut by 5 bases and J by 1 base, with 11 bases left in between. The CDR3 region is CASSLMTGNTEAFF. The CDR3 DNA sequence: TGTGCCAGCAGCCTAATGACAGGGAACACTGAAGCTTTCTTT.

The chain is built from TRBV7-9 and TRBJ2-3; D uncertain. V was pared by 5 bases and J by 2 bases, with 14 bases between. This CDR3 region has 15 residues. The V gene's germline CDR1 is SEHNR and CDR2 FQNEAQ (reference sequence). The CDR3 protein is CASSPGNIDTDTQYF. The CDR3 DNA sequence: TGTGCCAGCAGCCCGGGTAATATCGACACAGATACGCAGTATTTT.

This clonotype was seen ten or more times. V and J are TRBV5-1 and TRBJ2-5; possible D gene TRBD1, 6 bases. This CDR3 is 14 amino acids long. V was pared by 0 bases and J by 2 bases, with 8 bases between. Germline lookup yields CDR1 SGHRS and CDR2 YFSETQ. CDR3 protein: CASSLGGQQETQYF. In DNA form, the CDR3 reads TGCGCCAGCAGCTTGGGAGGACAGCAAGAGACCCAGTACTTC.

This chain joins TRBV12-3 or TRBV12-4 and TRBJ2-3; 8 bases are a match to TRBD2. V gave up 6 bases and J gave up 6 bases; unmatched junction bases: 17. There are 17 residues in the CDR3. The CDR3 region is CASRHPSSGGPLDTQYF. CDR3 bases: TGTGCCAGCAGACACCCTTCATCGGGAGGGCCATTGGATACGCAGTATTTT.

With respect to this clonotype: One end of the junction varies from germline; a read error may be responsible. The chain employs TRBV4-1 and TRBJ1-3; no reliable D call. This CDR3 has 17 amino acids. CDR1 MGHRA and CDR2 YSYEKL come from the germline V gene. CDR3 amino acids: CASSQDSGRPSGNSIYF. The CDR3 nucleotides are TGCGCCAGCAGCCAAGACTCAGGAAGACCCTCTGGAAACTCCATATATTTT.

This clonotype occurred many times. The CDR3: CSARDFLAGKLNTDTQYF. The CDR3 bases are TGCAGTGCTAGAGATTTTCTGGCGGGAAAATTGAACACAGATACGCAGTATTTT. The rearrangement links TRBV20-1 to TRBJ2-3, with D perhaps TRBD2 (6 bases). The germline V gene has CDR1 DFQATT and CDR2 SNEGSKA (reference sequence). The CDR3 is 18 amino acids. The ends were cut back, 0 bases at V and 2 bases at J, with 21 bases in the middle.

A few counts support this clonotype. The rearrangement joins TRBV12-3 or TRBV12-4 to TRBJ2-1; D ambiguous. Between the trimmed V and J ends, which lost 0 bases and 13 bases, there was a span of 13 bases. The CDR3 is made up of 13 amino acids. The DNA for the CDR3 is TGTGCCAGCAGTTTAGCGGATGGGGTTTATCAGTTCTTC. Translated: CASSLADGVYQFF.

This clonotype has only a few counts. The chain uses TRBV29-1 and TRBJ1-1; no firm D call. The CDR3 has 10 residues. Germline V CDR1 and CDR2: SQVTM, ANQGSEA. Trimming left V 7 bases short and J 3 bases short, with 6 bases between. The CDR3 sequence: CSASHTEAFF. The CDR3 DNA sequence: TGCAGCGCGAGCCACACTGAAGCTTTCTTT.

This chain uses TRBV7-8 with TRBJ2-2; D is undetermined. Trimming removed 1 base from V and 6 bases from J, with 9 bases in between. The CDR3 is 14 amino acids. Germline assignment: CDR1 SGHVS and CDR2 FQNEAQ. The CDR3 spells CASSLVMSPGELFF. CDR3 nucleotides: TGTGCCAGCAGCTTAGTTATGAGCCCCGGGGAGCTGTTTTTT.